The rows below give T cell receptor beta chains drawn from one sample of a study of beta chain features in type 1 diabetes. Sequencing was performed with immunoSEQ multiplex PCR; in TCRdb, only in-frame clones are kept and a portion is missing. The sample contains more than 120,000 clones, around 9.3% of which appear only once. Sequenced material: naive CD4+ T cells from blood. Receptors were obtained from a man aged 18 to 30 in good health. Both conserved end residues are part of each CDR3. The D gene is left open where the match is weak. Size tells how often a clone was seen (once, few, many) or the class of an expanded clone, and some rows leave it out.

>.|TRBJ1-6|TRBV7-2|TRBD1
TGTGCCAGCAGCACGCGAACAGGGGTATCACCCCTCCACTTT
CASSTRTGVSPLHF
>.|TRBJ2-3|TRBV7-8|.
TGTGCCAGCAGCTCGCGGACTATCGCAGATACGCAGTATTTT
CASSSRTIADTQYF
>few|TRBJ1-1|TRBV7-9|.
TGTGCCAGCAGCCCAGGGCCTGAAGCTTTCTTT
CASSPGPEAFF
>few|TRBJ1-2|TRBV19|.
TGTGCCAGTAGTTCCACAACTAGCTATGGCTACACCTTC
CASSSTTSYGYTF
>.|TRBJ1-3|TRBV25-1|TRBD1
TGTGCCAGCACTGATACAGGGGCTGGAGGAAACACCATATATTTT
CASTDTGAGGNTIYF
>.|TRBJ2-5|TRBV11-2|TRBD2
TGTGCCAGCAGCCTTCGGACTAGGCAAGAGACCCAGTACTTC
CASSLRTRQETQYF
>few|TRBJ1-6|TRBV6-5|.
TGTGCCAGCAGTTACTCGATCGGGGGGAATTCACCCCTCCACTTT
CASSYSIGGNSPLHF
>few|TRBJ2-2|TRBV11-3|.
TGTGCCAGCAGCTTGGGCTACCCGAACACCGGGGAGCTGTTTTTT
CASSLGYPNTGELFF
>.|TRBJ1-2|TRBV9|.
TGTGCCAGCAGCGTAGCAAGATCGGGGGGAGATGGCTACACCTTC
CASSVARSGGDGYTF
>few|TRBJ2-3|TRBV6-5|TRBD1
TGTGCCAGCAGACAGGGGGCGAGGACAGATACGCAGTATTTT
CASRQGARTDTQYF
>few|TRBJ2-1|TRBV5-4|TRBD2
TGTGCCAGCAGTCGTTTTAGCGGGGGGCTGAATGAGCAGTTCTTC
CASSRFSGGLNEQFF
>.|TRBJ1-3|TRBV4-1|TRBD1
TGCGCCAGCAGCCCGGGACAGGGAAGGTCTGGAAACACCATATATTTT
CASSPGQGRSGNTIYF
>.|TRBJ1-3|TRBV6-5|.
TGTGCCAGCAGTTACGGAGGAACCTCTGGAAACACCATATATTTT
CASSYGGTSGNTIYF
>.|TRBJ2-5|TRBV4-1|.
TGCGCCAGCAGTCGGACTGTCCAAGAGACCCAGTACTTC
CASSRTVQETQYF
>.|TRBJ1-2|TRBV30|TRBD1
TGTGCCTGGAGTGTGCTACAGGGGGCGCGGAATGGCTACACCTTC
CAWSVLQGARNGYTF
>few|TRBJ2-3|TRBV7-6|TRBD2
TGTGCCAGCAGTTCACGGGGGGGGAGCACAGATACGCAGTATTTT
CASSSRGGSTDTQYF
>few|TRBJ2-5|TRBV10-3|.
TGTGCCATCAGTGAGTCGACTAACCAAGAGACCCAGTACTTC
CAISESTNQETQYF
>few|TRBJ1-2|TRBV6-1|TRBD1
TGTGCCAGCAGTGCCCGAGGACAGGGAGGATCTGGCTACACCTTC
CASSARGQGGSGYTF
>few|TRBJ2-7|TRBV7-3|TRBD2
TGTGCCAGCAGCCCCTCTGGGGCGGGGGGGGGCCACGAGCAGTACTTC
CASSPSGAGGGHEQYF
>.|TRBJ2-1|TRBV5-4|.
TGTGCCAGCAGCTCGCCGGACAACTACAATGAGCAGTTCTTC
CASSSPDNYNEQFF
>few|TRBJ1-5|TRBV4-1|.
TGCGCCAGCAGCCAAGATGGGACTGGATCGGAGCCCCAGCATTTT
CASSQDGTGSEPQHF
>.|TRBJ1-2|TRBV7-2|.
TGTGCCAGCAGCCGTACAGGGTTTAACTATGGCTACACCTTC
CASSRTGFNYGYTF
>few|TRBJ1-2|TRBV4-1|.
TGCGCCAGCAGCCAAGGGCGAGGGCAGACCGTTAATGGCTACACCTTC
CASSQGRGQTVNGYTF
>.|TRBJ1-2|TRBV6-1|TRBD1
TGTGCCAGCAGCAGGGACAGGGTCTATGGCTACACCTTC
CASSRDRVYGYTF
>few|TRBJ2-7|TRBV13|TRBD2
TGTGCCAGCAGCTGGCTGGGCGGGGGGGCCGAGGGGGACTACGAGCAGTACTTC
CASSWLGGGAEGDYEQYF
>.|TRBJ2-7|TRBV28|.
TGTGCCAGCACGCGCCTGGGGAGCTCCTACGAGCAGTACTTC
CASTRLGSSYEQYF
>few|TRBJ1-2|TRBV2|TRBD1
TGTGCCAGCAGTGAGGGGACAGGGAACTATGGCTACACCTTC
CASSEGTGNYGYTF
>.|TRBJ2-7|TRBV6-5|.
TGTGCCAGCAGCGGTCAAGGGGGAAGCTCCTACGAGCAGTACTTC
CASSGQGGSSYEQYF
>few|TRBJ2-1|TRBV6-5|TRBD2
TGTGCCAGCCGATTGATTAGCGGGGGCTACAATGAGCAGTTCTTC
CASRLISGGYNEQFF
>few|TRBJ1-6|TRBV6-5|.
TGTGCCAGCAGCGAGGGGGTTTCACCCCTCCACTTT
CASSEGVSPLHF
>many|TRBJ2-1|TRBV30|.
TGTGCCTGGAATAGTGACTCCTACAATGAGCAGTTCTTC
CAWNSDSYNEQFF
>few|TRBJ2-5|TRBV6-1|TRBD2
TGTGCCAGCACCCGGGTAGCGGGGGGCCAAGAGACCCAGTACTTC
CASTRVAGGQETQYF
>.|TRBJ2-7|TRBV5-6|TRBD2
TGTGCCAGCAGCCCGAGGACGGCTAGCGGGGGCCACGAGCAGTACTTC
CASSPRTASGGHEQYF
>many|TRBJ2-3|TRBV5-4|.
TGTGCCAGCAGCTTGGCCGTCCAGAAGGATACGCAGTATTTT
CASSLAVQKDTQYF
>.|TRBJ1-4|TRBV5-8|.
TGTGCCAGCAGCTTGTGGGGCAGACCGAATGAAAAACTGTTTTTT
CASSLWGRPNEKLFF
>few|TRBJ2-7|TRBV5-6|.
TGTGCCAGCAGCTTTCGGGGGACAGCTTTCTCCTACGAGCAGTACTTC
CASSFRGTAFSYEQYF
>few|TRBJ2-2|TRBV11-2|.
TGTGCCAGCAGCCCACGGACTACCTCGAACACCGGGGAGCTGTTTTTT
CASSPRTTSNTGELFF
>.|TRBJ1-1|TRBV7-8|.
TGTGCCAGCAGCTTATTATGGTTGAGGGAGACTGAAGCTTTCTTT
CASSLLWLRETEAFF